This TCR beta chain was recorded in a study of regulatory dendritic cells for organ transplantation. Turning to the study itself: On day 6, the dendritic cells were exposed to LPS. Study-level findings and limits: Memory CD8+ clonal expansion seemed more limited with regulatory than mature dendritic cells.

Sorted T cells were CFSE-labeled and cultured more than 4 days with allogeneic regulatory or mature dendritic cells at 1:10. Comment on this clone: Its antigen is unknown. The same CDR3 arises from other DNA sequences in this sample as well.

There are 14 residues in the CDR3. Germline CDR1 KGHSH, CDR2 LQKENI. V lost 6 bases, J lost 0 bases, and 12 bases lay in between. Only in-frame clones appear in the TCRdb table, and some are missing; sequencing was by immunoSEQ multiplex PCR. Of 20,000 or so clones in the sample, 80% to 90% were seen once. This clonotype originated in a human donor in good health. This chain uses TRBV18 with TRBJ2-7; possibly TRBD2 for D (6 bases). The sample comprised naive CD4+ T cells from blood cultured with regulatory dendritic cells. This sample's subset: CD45RA+ naive T cells. In DNA, the CDR3 is TGTGCCAGCTCCCCTGGGACTGGCTCCTACGAGCAGTACTTC. Its translation: CASSPGTGSYEQYF.